This is a list of T cell receptor beta chains from one sample in a study of blood T cell repertoires in COVID-19. TCRdb keeps only in-frame clones here, not all; method: immunoSEQ multiplex PCR. The data hold fewer than 300,000 clones, with around 88% observed a single time. Sequenced material: PBMCs or T cells enriched from blood (not recorded which). Receptors were obtained from a man in his forties who had recovered from COVID-19. Each CDR3 is given with its conserved first and last residue.

CDR3 protein	J gene	V gene
CASSIPGRHYEQYF	TRBJ2-7	TRBV19
CASSLVVAGTSGANEQFF	TRBJ2-1	TRBV7-2
CASSEGGSYNEQFF	TRBJ2-1	TRBV10-2
CASSYGDYEQYF	TRBJ2-7	TRBV5-1
CASSSSDTGELFF	TRBJ2-2	TRBV7-6
CASSQVTSGYNEQFF	TRBJ2-1	TRBV4-1
CASSPRQGTYNEQFF	TRBJ2-1	TRBV4-2
CASIPGTGGYNEQFF	TRBJ2-1	TRBV28
CASSSVRGLETQYF	TRBJ2-5	TRBV7-6
CASSSSGSRSTDTQYF	TRBJ2-3	TRBV5-4
CATSSRGGGQETQYF	TRBJ2-5	TRBV19
CAISEFRENQPQHF	TRBJ1-5	TRBV10-3
CASSEGAGGPTDTQYF	TRBJ2-3	TRBV6-1
CASSQGQGSYEQYF	TRBJ2-7	TRBV4-3
CASSVIGQFSGYTF	TRBJ1-2	TRBV9
CASRRTGGAAVANVLTF	TRBJ2-6	TRBV28
CASSSWGRLGEKLFF	TRBJ1-4	TRBV28
CAWSPTNTQYF	TRBJ2-3	TRBV30
CASSLAGGYTGELFF	TRBJ2-2	TRBV5-4
CASSRSSGTYYEQYF	TRBJ2-7	TRBV6-5
CATSDTGYTEAFF	TRBJ1-1	TRBV24-1
CASSLSRTVYF	TRBJ2-5	TRBV12-3/TRBV12-4
CASSSIKVQESEAFF	TRBJ1-1	TRBV5-6
CASSFQAGDTGELFF	TRBJ2-2	TRBV7-9
CAISRQSEQYF	TRBJ2-7	TRBV10-3
CASSLGQVPEKLFF	TRBJ1-4	TRBV3-1/TRBV3-2